A selection of T cell receptor beta chains follows, all from one sample in a study of blood T cell repertoires in COVID-19. Sequencing used immunoSEQ multiplex PCR; TCRdb keeps in-frame clones, though not all of them. The sample has approximately 350,000 clones, less than 90% seen once; the top ten hold approximately 5%. The sequenced sample consisted of PBMCs or T cells enriched from blood (not recorded which). The source is a woman aged 45-65 years who had recovered from COVID-19. Each CDR3 is given with its conserved first and last residue. A D gene is named only where the DNA matches it firmly. Size tells how often a clone was seen (once, few, many) or the class of an expanded clone, and some rows leave it out.

d_gene	j_gene	len	v_gene	abundance	CDR3aa	CDR3nt
TRBD1	TRBJ1-2	15	TRBV7-2	once	CASSLRQGGLFGYTF	TGTGCCAGCAGCTTGAGACAGGGGGGACTATTTGGCTACACCTTC
-	TRBJ2-1	15	TRBV21-1	-	CASRTGTSGLDEQFF	TGTGCCAGCAGGACCGGGACTAGCGGGTTGGATGAGCAGTTCTTC
TRBD1	TRBJ2-2	15	TRBV5-5	-	CASSSRTGTTGELFF	TGTGCCAGCAGCTCGCGGACAGGGACCACCGGGGAGCTGTTTTTT
TRBD1	TRBJ1-1	17	TRBV7-9	-	CASSSNRQGTGGFEAFF	TGTGCCAGCAGCTCGAACCGACAGGGGACTGGGGGGTTTGAAGCTTTCTTT
TRBD2	TRBJ2-1	18	TRBV5-1	-	CASSLALKGLAHNNEQFF	TGCGCCAGCAGCTTGGCCCTTAAGGGACTAGCCCATAACAATGAGCAGTTCTTC
-	TRBJ1-1	14	TRBV5-8	-	CASSSRGVGTEAFF	TGTGCCAGCAGCTCCCGCGGGGTCGGCACTGAAGCTTTCTTT
-	TRBJ1-3	16	TRBV19	-	CASRPGLTFSGNTIYF	TGTGCCAGTAGGCCGGGACTTACTTTCTCTGGAAACACCATATATTTT
-	TRBJ1-2	13	TRBV30	-	CAWRHPPSLQGTF	TGTGCCTGGCGCCACCCCCCGTCCCTACAGGGCACCTTC
-	TRBJ1-1	11	TRBV7-8	-	CASTKRGVAFF	TGTGCCAGCACCAAACGGGGGGTTGCTTTCTTT
-	TRBJ1-1	14	TRBV5-1	-	CASSLGGGVTEAFF	TGCGCCAGCAGCTTGGGAGGGGGGGTCACTGAAGCTTTCTTT
TRBD1	TRBJ1-2	14	TRBV5-1	-	CASSLHLTGEGYTF	TGCGCCAGCAGCCTCCACCTGACAGGGGAGGGCTACACCTTC
-	TRBJ1-6	15	TRBV19	few	CASSRTGTGDSPLHF	TGTGCCAGTAGTCGCACCGGGACTGGGGATTCACCCCTCCACTTT
-	TRBJ2-2	14	TRBV19	once	CASSIVQNTGELFF	TGTGCCAGTAGTATAGTCCAGAACACCGGGGAGCTGTTTTTT
TRBD1	TRBJ1-2	13	TRBV7-3	-	CASSSHRGHGYTF	TGTGCCAGCAGCTCCCACAGGGGACATGGCTACACCTTC
-	TRBJ1-2	16	TRBV9	once	CASSVAGVQVGYGYTF	TGTGCCAGCAGCGTAGCGGGGGTCCAGGTCGGCTATGGCTACACCTTC